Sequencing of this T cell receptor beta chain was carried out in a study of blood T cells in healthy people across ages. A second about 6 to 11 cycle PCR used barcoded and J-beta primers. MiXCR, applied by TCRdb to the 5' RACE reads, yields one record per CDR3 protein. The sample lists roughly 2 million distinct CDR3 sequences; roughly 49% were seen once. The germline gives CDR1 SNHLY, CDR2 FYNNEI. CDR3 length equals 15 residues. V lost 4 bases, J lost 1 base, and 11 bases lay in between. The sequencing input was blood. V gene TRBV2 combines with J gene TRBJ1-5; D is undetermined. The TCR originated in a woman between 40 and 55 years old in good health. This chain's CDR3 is CASSAEGLSNQPQHF. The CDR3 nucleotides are TGTGCCAGCAGTGCGGAAGGGTTAAGCAATCAGCCCCAGCATTTT.